This TCR beta chain was observed in a study of CD8+CD57+ T cells in acquired aplastic anemia. General study findings and limits: The number of CD8+ CDR3 sequences shared by patients and controls was twenty-nine. Patients and controls had CD8+ Simpson's diversity values that were not significantly distinct.

Sequenced patients had shown CD8+CD57+ cell expansion by flow cytometry. Every patient was diagnosed with severe acquired aplastic anemia. All patients were therapy-naive when blood was sampled. V dropped 5 bases and J dropped 4 bases, with 8 bases sitting between them. In germline, CDR1 is SEHNR, CDR2 FQNEAQ (reference sequence). The CDR3 length is 13 residues. Note on this clonotype: Its antigen is as yet unknown.

It was genomic DNA that served as the template for profiling TCR beta VDJ and CDR3. TCRdb reanalysed the reads using MiXCR and keeps one entry per CDR3 protein. The profile covers hundreds of thousands of distinct CDR3 sequences, with about half appearing a single time and about 20% taken by the ten largest. The receptor was derived from a human donor with aplastic anemia. The chain links TRBV7-9 to TRBJ1-4, with D maybe TRBD1 (5 bases). The sample comprised sorted CD4+, CD8+, or CD8+CD57+ T cells (not recorded which) from PBMCs. The CDR3 spells CASSPDSNEKLFF. The CDR3 DNA reads TGTGCCAGCAGCCCTGACAGTAATGAAAAACTGTTTTTT.